A selection of T cell receptor beta chains follows, all from one sample in a study of breast tumors, draining lymph nodes, adjacent tissues. TCRdb passed the multiplex PCR reads through MiXCR, listing each CDR3 protein once. The data show about 22,000 distinct CDR3 sequences, with 55% to 80% seen just once and 19% held by the top ten. The source material was tumor-adjacent breast tissue. The receptors come from a female donor with breast cancer. Some clones in this sample may be carry-over from other donors' samples. The CDR3 runs from the conserved cysteine through the conserved F or W. A D gene is named only where the DNA matches it firmly. Rows may omit the clone size; those that give it use once, few, many or a size class.

v_call	d_call	j_call	clone_size	cdr3_aa	cdr3_nt
TRBV29-1	TRBD2	TRBJ2-1	NA	CSVENPAGVNEQFF	TGCAGCGTTGAAAACCCAGCGGGAGTCAATGAGCAGTTCTTC
TRBV12-5	NA	TRBJ2-7	medium-sized	CASGLVPQTRRVTYEQYF	TGTGCTAGTGGTTTGGTACCGCAGACAAGGAGGGTTACCTACGAGCAGTACTTC
TRBV12-3/TRBV12-4	NA	TRBJ2-7	once	CASSLTNEQYF	TGTGCCAGCAGCCTAACAAACGAGCAGTACTTC
TRBV2	TRBD1	TRBJ2-5	once	CASSEAGTGGGETQYF	TGTGCCAGCAGTGAAGCTGGGACAGGGGGGGGAGAGACCCAGTACTTC
TRBV2	NA	TRBJ2-7	NA	CASRRDISSYEQYF	TGTGCCAGCAGGAGGGACATTAGCTCCTACGAGCAGTACTTC
TRBV9	TRBD2	TRBJ2-7	NA	CASSVGSGKTYEQYF	TGTGCCAGCAGCGTAGGGAGCGGGAAGACCTACGAGCAGTACTTC
TRBV4-1	TRBD1	TRBJ1-4	NA	CASSPGPGQGNEKLFF	TGCGCCAGCAGCCCAGGGCCGGGACAGGGAAATGAAAAACTGTTTTTT
TRBV4-1	TRBD1	TRBJ1-6	NA	CASSQPGTGGRSPLHF	TGCGCCAGCAGCCAACCGGGGACAGGGGGCAGATCACCCCTCCACTTT
TRBV20-1	NA	TRBJ2-5	NA	CSATQTDREETQYF	TGCAGTGCTACTCAAACCGACAGAGAAGAGACCCAGTACTTC
TRBV15	NA	TRBJ1-2	NA	CATSFWREDHGYTF	TGTGCCACCAGCTTCTGGAGGGAAGACCATGGCTACACCTTC
TRBV29-1	NA	TRBJ1-2	medium-sized	CSVDNRLTNYGYTF	TGCAGCGTTGACAACAGGCTGACTAACTATGGCTACACCTTC
TRBV6-6	NA	TRBJ1-5	medium-sized	CASSGVNQPQHF	TGTGCCAGCAGTGGGGTGAATCAGCCCCAGCATTTT
TRBV7-6	NA	TRBJ2-3	NA	CASSLRLASTDTQYF	TGTGCCAGCAGCTTAAGGCTAGCGAGCACAGATACGCAGTATTTT
TRBV20-1	NA	TRBJ2-3	many	CSARDDMENRRGDTQYF	TGCAGTGCTAGAGATGATATGGAGAACCGACGAGGAGATACGCAGTATTTT
TRBV7-2	NA	TRBJ1-1	many	CASSLRAGDGNTEAFF	TGTGCCAGCAGCTTAAGGGCCGGGGACGGGAACACTGAAGCTTTCTTT
TRBV5-1	NA	TRBJ2-3	NA	CASSGYGGPSTDTQYF	TGCGCCAGCAGTGGATATGGGGGCCCTAGCACAGATACGCAGTATTTT
TRBV28	NA	TRBJ1-2	many	CASSLDPGVYGYTF	TGTGCCAGCAGTTTAGACCCAGGGGTCTATGGCTACACCTTC
TRBV12-3/TRBV12-4	TRBD2	TRBJ2-5	many	CASSRTSGGARETQYF	TGTGCCAGCAGTAGGACTAGCGGGGGGGCCAGGGAGACCCAGTACTTC
TRBV6-2/TRBV6-3	NA	TRBJ2-5	many	CASGAWGQETQYF	TGTGCCAGTGGGGCGTGGGGCCAAGAGACCCAGTACTTC
TRBV6-7	TRBD1	TRBJ1-2	NA	CASSPCDRGQLKSDSYTF	TGTGCCAGCAGCCCCTGCGACAGGGGGCAATTGAAGAGCGACTCCTACACCTTC
TRBV15	NA	TRBJ1-6	once	CATSRTGQRYNSPLHF	TGTGCCACCAGCAGAACAGGACAGCGGTATAATTCACCCCTCCACTTT
TRBV7-2	TRBD2	TRBJ2-7	NA	CASSLATLAGGNEQYF	TGTGCCAGCAGCCTGGCGACCCTAGCGGGGGGGAACGAGCAGTACTTC
TRBV27	TRBD2	TRBJ2-7	NA	CATSTLVGTSGLYEQYF	TGTGCCACCAGCACCTTAGTTGGGACTAGCGGGCTCTACGAGCAGTACTTC
TRBV20-1	TRBD1	TRBJ1-4	NA	CSAGQGNEKLFF	TGCAGTGCCGGACAGGGTAATGAAAAACTGTTTTTT
TRBV5-5	NA	TRBJ2-7	few	CASSLLGQHYEQYF	TGTGCCAGCAGCTTGCTTGGACAGCACTACGAGCAGTACTTC
TRBV15	TRBD2	TRBJ2-7	few	CATSRVREGGEQYF	TGTGCCACCAGCAGAGTGCGGGAGGGGGGCGAGCAGTACTTC
TRBV19	TRBD2	TRBJ2-3	NA	CASSLGLAGGITDTQYF	TGTGCCAGTAGCTTAGGACTAGCGGGAGGGATCACAGATACGCAGTATTTT
TRBV29-1	TRBD2	TRBJ2-7	NA	CSVRGTSGTYEQYF	TGCAGCGTTCGGGGGACTAGCGGTACCTACGAGCAGTACTTC
TRBV7-2	TRBD2	TRBJ2-1	NA	CASTLVAGGYNEQFF	TGTGCCAGCACTCTAGTGGCGGGGGGCTACAATGAGCAGTTCTTC
TRBV19	TRBD1	TRBJ1-2	many	CASKDRESGYTF	TGTGCCAGCAAGGACAGGGAATCTGGCTACACCTTC
TRBV7-3	NA	TRBJ2-6	once	CASSWISGANVLTF	TGTGCCAGCAGTTGGATATCTGGGGCCAACGTCCTGACTTTC
TRBV7-2	NA	TRBJ2-5	many	CASSLARETQYF	TGTGCCAGCAGCTTAGCGCGGGAGACCCAGTACTTC
TRBV7-9	NA	TRBJ2-5	NA	CASSSASLAVVTQYF	TGTGCCAGCAGCTCGGCCTCCCTAGCTGTAGTGACCCAGTACTTC
TRBV7-9	NA	TRBJ1-3	medium-sized	CASSGHRDIGNTIYF	TGTGCCAGCAGCGGGCACCGGGACATTGGAAACACCATATATTTT
TRBV7-9	NA	TRBJ1-2	NA	CASSLRSGSLNYGYTF	TGTGCCAGCAGCTTGAGGTCCGGGTCCCTTAACTATGGCTACACCTTC
TRBV6-1	TRBD1	TRBJ2-7	large	CASSEGQGAYEQYF	TGTGCCAGCAGTGAAGGACAGGGGGCCTACGAGCAGTACTTC
TRBV15	NA	TRBJ1-4	NA	CATSRRGIEKPFF	TGTGCCACCAGCAGGCGGGGCATCGAAAAACCGTTTTTT
TRBV6-5	NA	TRBJ1-4	many	CASRPPGALNEKLFF	TGTGCCAGCCGCCCTCCGGGGGCTCTTAATGAAAAACTGTTTTTT
TRBV24-1	NA	TRBJ2-3	NA	CATSDLGDTQYF	TGTGCCACCAGTGATTTGGGAGATACGCAGTATTTT
TRBV7-9	NA	TRBJ2-1	NA	CASSLTTRRNEQFF	TGTGCCAGCAGCTTAACGACACGAAGGAATGAGCAGTTCTTC
TRBV20-1	NA	TRBJ2-3	many	CSARDFLGEAGSSSTDTQYF	TGCAGTGCTAGAGACTTCCTTGGGGAAGCGGGCTCCTCTAGCACAGATACGCAGTATTTT
TRBV7-6	NA	TRBJ1-2	medium-sized	CASSLTRPGPTSYGYTF	TGTGCCAGCAGCTTAACCCGCCCGGGACCGACCTCCTATGGCTACACCTTC
TRBV11-3	NA	TRBJ1-5	NA	CASSRSFDQPQHF	TGTGCCAGCAGCCGCAGTTTTGATCAGCCCCAGCATTTT
TRBV5-6	NA	TRBJ1-2	medium-sized	CASSLDRAEHYGYTF	TGTGCCAGCAGCTTGGACAGGGCTGAGCACTATGGCTACACCTTC
TRBV4-2	TRBD1	TRBJ1-1	many	CASSQGTGEYTEAFF	TGTGCCAGCAGCCAAGGGACAGGGGAGTACACTGAAGCTTTCTTT
TRBV7-8	TRBD2	TRBJ2-1	NA	CASSLVLGSGSNEQFF	TGTGCCAGCAGCTTAGTCTTAGGCAGCGGGAGCAATGAGCAGTTCTTC
TRBV7-6	NA	TRBJ1-5	NA	CASSLDAGLKQPQHF	TGTGCCAGCAGCTTAGATGCCGGACTAAAGCAGCCCCAGCATTTT
TRBV7-3	NA	TRBJ2-3	NA	CASSLIRTDTQYF	TGTGCCAGCAGCTTAATCCGCACAGATACGCAGTATTTT